A selection of T cell receptor beta chains follows, all from one sample in a study of shared clonotypes between healthy human individuals. Sequencing was performed with immunoSEQ multiplex PCR; in TCRdb, only in-frame clones are kept and a portion is missing. The repertoire includes 550,000 to 600,000 clones, roughly four fifths of them detected once, and around 12% sits in the top ten. The sample consisted of PBMCs. The source is a woman aged 40-49 years in good health. Some clones in this sample may be carry-over from other donors' samples. CDR3s include the opening cysteine and the closing phenylalanine or tryptophan. D genes are given only for firm matches. Size values are once, few and many counts, or a class for expanded clones, and some rows have none.

j_gene	abundance	v_gene	d_gene	CDR3nt	CDR3aa
TRBJ2-3	-	TRBV19	-	TGTGCCAGTAATTGGGGGCGCACAGATACGCAGTATTTT	CASNWGRTDTQYF
TRBJ2-2	-	TRBV25-1	-	TGTGCCAGCAGTGACAGGGGGAGGGAATCCGGGGAGCTGTTTTTT	CASSDRGRESGELFF
TRBJ2-1	-	TRBV5-4	-	TGTGCCAGCAGCTTGGTATCGGGTAACAATGAGCAGTTCTTC	CASSLVSGNNEQFF
TRBJ2-5	-	TRBV4-2	-	TGTGCCAGCAGCCAGGCGGGACAGACACAAGAGACCCAGTACTTC	CASSQAGQTQETQYF
TRBJ1-6	once	TRBV4-1	TRBD1	TGCGCCAGCAGCCAAGATCGGACAGGGCTGCCCCTCCACTTT	CASSQDRTGLPLHF
TRBJ2-5	-	TRBV6-1	-	TGTGCCAGCATGCAGCAAGAGACCCAGTACTTC	CASMQQETQYF
TRBJ1-3	-	TRBV11-2	-	TGTGCCAGCAGCTTACTAGGGGACACCATATATTTT	CASSLLGDTIYF
TRBJ2-1	-	TRBV29-1	TRBD2	TGCAGCGTTGGTAGCGGGCCCTACAATGAGCAGTTCTTC	CSVGSGPYNEQFF
TRBJ2-7	-	TRBV9	-	TGTGCCAGCAGCGTAGCGCTACCCCCCTACGAGCAGTACTTC	CASSVALPPYEQYF
TRBJ1-2	-	TRBV5-4	-	TGTGCCAGCAGCTTAACAAACTATGGCTACACCTTC	CASSLTNYGYTF
TRBJ1-3	-	TRBV7-3	-	TGTGCCAGCAGCCCCCACCCTACACCGTACGGAAACACCATATATTTT	CASSPHPTPYGNTIYF
TRBJ1-4	-	TRBV28	-	TGTGCCAGCAGTTTGGTATTCGGACCCAGTGGGACTAATGAAAAACTGTTTTTT	CASSLVFGPSGTNEKLFF
TRBJ2-2	-	TRBV7-2	TRBD1	TGTGCCAGCAGCTTAGGGGGACAGGGGCTCTCCGGGGAGCTGTTTTTT	CASSLGGQGLSGELFF
TRBJ2-3	-	TRBV18	TRBD1	TGTGCCAGCTCACCAGGAAACAGGGGGTGGGCAGATACGCAGTATTTT	CASSPGNRGWADTQYF
TRBJ2-3	-	TRBV4-3	-	TGCGCCAGCAGCCAAGATCTCACTTCTTCAGATACGCAGTATTTT	CASSQDLTSSDTQYF
TRBJ2-3	few	TRBV28	TRBD2	TGTGCCAGCAGTGCAACCTTTGGCGGGAGGCCAGATACGCAGTATTTT	CASSATFGGRPDTQYF
TRBJ2-7	-	TRBV15	TRBD1	TGTGCCACCAGCAGGGAGACAGGGGGGCCCTACGAGCAGGACTTC	CATSRETGGPYEQDF
TRBJ2-7	-	TRBV7-9	TRBD2	TGTGCCAGCAGCTTAGAGGGGGTGGGGCTAGCGGGATCCTACGAGCAGTACTTC	CASSLEGVGLAGSYEQYF
TRBJ1-5	-	TRBV6-1	-	TGTGCCAGCAGTGAAGTAACTGGTCAGCCCCAGCATTTT	CASSEVTGQPQHF
TRBJ2-6	-	TRBV27	-	TGTGCCAGCAGTTTACGGGGGGGGGCCAACGTCCTGACTTTC	CASSLRGGANVLTF
TRBJ1-3	-	TRBV6-6	TRBD1	TGTGCCAGCAGTTACGGTCGGGACAGCGCTGGAAACACCATATATTTT	CASSYGRDSAGNTIYF
TRBJ2-4	-	TRBV4-1	-	TGCGCCAGCAAATCCTTGGGGACAGCCAAAAACATTCAGTACTTC	CASKSLGTAKNIQYF
TRBJ2-5	-	TRBV5-1	-	TGCGCCAGCAGCGCGACCACAGGGAGTGAGACCCAGTACTTC	CASSATTGSETQYF
TRBJ2-1	-	TRBV7-6	-	TGTGCCAGCAGCTTAGACGGGACGGGTACCTACAATGAGCAGTTCTTC	CASSLDGTGTYNEQFF
TRBJ1-1	-	TRBV6-1	-	TGTGCCAGCAGTGAAGTCCCGGGGGGTGGGACGGCGAACACTGAAGCTTTCTTT	CASSEVPGGGTANTEAFF
TRBJ2-1	-	TRBV5-1	-	TGCGCCAGCGCCCCCCGATCGGGAGACCCCTACAATGAGCAGTTCTTC	CASAPRSGDPYNEQFF
TRBJ1-1	-	TRBV7-8	-	TGTGCCAGCAGCTTAGATAGGCTGCTCGTGAACACTGAAGCTTTCTTT	CASSLDRLLVNTEAFF
TRBJ2-7	-	TRBV6-6	TRBD2	TGTGCCAGCAGTTACTTGGTAGCGGGAGGCGAGCAGTACTTC	CASSYLVAGGEQYF
TRBJ2-3	-	TRBV10-3	TRBD1	TGTGCCATCAGTGACCCGACAGGGTATACGCAGTATTTT	CAISDPTGYTQYF
TRBJ1-1	many	TRBV9	TRBD1	TGTGCCAGCAGCCCAAACGACAGGGTAGAAGCTTTCTTT	CASSPNDRVEAFF
TRBJ2-1	-	TRBV5-1	TRBD1	TGCGCCAGCAGCTTGGTGGGGACAGGGGGCGACAATGAGCAGTTCTTC	CASSLVGTGGDNEQFF
TRBJ2-5	-	TRBV28	TRBD2	TGTGCCAGCAGCGTAGCGGGAGTTGGGGAGACCCAGTACTTC	CASSVAGVGETQYF
TRBJ2-7	-	TRBV6-1	-	TGTGCCAGCAGTGAGGCGGGCCCCGGGTTGTACGAGCAGTACTTC	CASSEAGPGLYEQYF
TRBJ2-7	-	TRBV18	TRBD2	TGTGCCAGCTCACCTAAGTCTAGCGGTAGCTCCTACGAGCAGTACTTC	CASSPKSSGSSYEQYF
TRBJ2-3	-	TRBV7-2	TRBD1	TGTGCCAGCAGCGCCAGACAGGGTCCAGATACGCAGTATTTT	CASSARQGPDTQYF
TRBJ1-4	once	TRBV28	TRBD1	TGTGCCAGCAACCCGGGACAGGGCAGTGAAAAACTGTTTTTT	CASNPGQGSEKLFF
TRBJ2-7	-	TRBV5-4	TRBD2	TGTGCCAGCAGCGGGACTAGCGGGAGCGATCCCCTCTCCTACGAGCAGTACTTC	CASSGTSGSDPLSYEQYF
TRBJ1-2	-	TRBV30	TRBD1	TGTGCCTGGGGAACCCAGGGGGCGGGGGGCTACACCTTC	CAWGTQGAGGYTF
TRBJ2-2	-	TRBV10-3	-	TGTGCCATCAAGTCGGGTACGGCCGGGGAGCTGTTTTTT	CAIKSGTAGELFF
TRBJ2-5	-	TRBV5-5	TRBD2	TGTGCCAGCAGCTTGGGGTTAGGGGCTAGCGGACAAGAGACCCAGTACTTC	CASSLGLGASGQETQYF
TRBJ2-7	once	TRBV5-1	-	TGCGCCAGCAGGGCTCAACCATCGGGAGCCTCCTACGAGCAGTACTTC	CASRAQPSGASYEQYF
TRBJ2-7	-	TRBV7-6	-	TGTGCCAGCAGCTTAGCGGTGGGAGGTGTAGGATCTTTAGAATACGAGCAGTACTTC	CASSLAVGGVGSLEYEQYF
TRBJ1-5	-	TRBV6-6	-	TGTGCCAGCAGTTACTCGGGTCGGGATCAGCCCCAGCATTTT	CASSYSGRDQPQHF
TRBJ1-2	-	TRBV19	-	TGTGCCAGTAGACCACTGGCAGGGATCTATGGCTACACCTTC	CASRPLAGIYGYTF
TRBJ2-5	-	TRBV7-9	TRBD2	TGTGCCAGCAGCTTAGCTTACGCCGGGACTAGCGGCCAAGAGACCCAGTACTTC	CASSLAYAGTSGQETQYF
TRBJ2-1	once	TRBV18	-	TGTGCCAGCTCATTGCAGGCGGACTCTGATGAGCAGTTCTTC	CASSLQADSDEQFF
TRBJ2-7	-	TRBV4-2	TRBD2	TGTGCCAGCAGCCAAGAGTCTAGCGGGATTCCCACCGGGCAGTACTTC	CASSQESSGIPTGQYF
TRBJ1-3	once	TRBV19	-	TGTGCCAGTAGTGCGCTGAAGGGGAACTCTGGAAACACCATATATTTT	CASSALKGNSGNTIYF
TRBJ1-2	-	TRBV5-8	-	TGTGCCAGCAGCTTGGGCCCGGGTTGGAGTGGCTACACCTTC	CASSLGPGWSGYTF
TRBJ2-1	-	TRBV7-2	-	TGTGCCAGCAGCCCGAACGCAGGATACAATGAGCAGTTCTTC	CASSPNAGYNEQFF
TRBJ1-1	-	TRBV25-1	-	TGTGCCAGCAGTGATTTTCCCCGCGGTTCTGAAGCTTTCTTT	CASSDFPRGSEAFF
TRBJ1-1	-	TRBV19	-	TGTGCCAGTAGTTTTTGGGGTAGGACGAAGAACACTGAAGCTTTCTTT	CASSFWGRTKNTEAFF
TRBJ2-2	-	TRBV25-1	TRBD1	TGTGCCAGCAGTGAACTGGACAGGGACACCGGGGAGCTGTTTTTT	CASSELDRDTGELFF
TRBJ1-5	-	TRBV28	-	TGTGCCAGCAGTTTACCAGGGGAGGGATGGCCCCAGCATTTT	CASSLPGEGWPQHF
TRBJ1-3	-	TRBV4-2	-	TGTGCCAGCAGCCCAACAGGGTCCCGCTCTGGAAACACCATATATTTT	CASSPTGSRSGNTIYF